A selection of T cell receptor beta chains follows, all from one sample in a study of T cell responses to AZD1222 COVID-19 vaccine. Libraries were prepared by immunoSEQ multiplex PCR; TCRdb keeps only in-frame clonotypes and omits some of them. The data hold some 90,000 clones, with nearly 90% observed a single time. The sample consisted of peripheral blood, taken on day 0 of AZD1222 vaccination. These receptors were collected from an adult in good health. Both conserved end residues are part of each CDR3. Fields, in order: CDR3 protein, CDR3 DNA, D gene, V gene, J gene, clone size. D genes are given only for firm matches. Clone size is stated in some rows and not others, as once, few, many or a class when expanded.

CASSSGWATGGKLFF	TGTGCCAGCAGCTCCGGGTGGGCCACGGGGGGAAAACTGTTTTTT	.	TRBV7-8	TRBJ1-4	.
CASSSVGGPNEQFF	TGTGCCAGCAGCTCCGTGGGGGGCCCCAATGAGCAGTTCTTC	.	TRBV9	TRBJ2-1	.
CASSFNTRDYGYTF	TGCGCCAGCAGCTTCAATACCCGGGACTATGGCTACACCTTC	.	TRBV5-1	TRBJ1-2	.
CASRPGTGRPTEAFF	TGTGCCAGCAGACCAGGGACAGGGAGACCCACTGAAGCTTTCTTT	TRBD1	TRBV27	TRBJ1-1	.
CASEGRSLLNTEAFF	TGTGCCAGCGAGGGACGGTCCCTTCTGAACACTGAAGCTTTCTTT	.	TRBV6-5	TRBJ1-1	.
CASSYSFRGANTEAFF	TGTGCCAGCAGTTACTCTTTTAGGGGCGCGAACACTGAAGCTTTCTTT	.	TRBV6-2/TRBV6-3	TRBJ1-1	few
CASSGDTRYGYTF	TGTGCCAGCAGCGGGGACACCCGCTATGGCTACACCTTC	.	TRBV28	TRBJ1-2	.
CASSPHGQPQHF	TGTGCCAGCAGTCCACATGGACAGCCCCAGCATTTT	.	TRBV12-3/TRBV12-4	TRBJ1-5	.
CASSASTGLEGYTF	TGTGCCAGCAGCGCCTCGACAGGGCTGGAAGGCTACACCTTC	TRBD1	TRBV7-9	TRBJ1-2	.
CASSLRGGPSGRTDTQYF	TGTGCCAGCAGCTTAAGGGGAGGCCCCTCGGGTCGCACAGATACGCAGTATTTT	.	TRBV11-2	TRBJ2-3	.
CASSPEYNEQFF	TGTGCCAGCAGTCCTGAGTACAATGAGCAGTTCTTC	.	TRBV28	TRBJ2-1	.
CASSLGGTGAWEQFF	TGTGCCAGCAGCTTAGGTGGGACAGGGGCCTGGGAGCAGTTCTTC	TRBD1	TRBV11-3	TRBJ2-1	few
CASSLGGTGELFF	TGCGCCAGCAGCTTGGGGGGAACCGGGGAGCTGTTTTTT	.	TRBV5-1	TRBJ2-2	.
CASSYTPDRAREKLFF	TGCGCCAGCAGCTATACTCCGGACAGGGCGAGAGAAAAACTGTTTTTT	TRBD1	TRBV5-1	TRBJ1-4	.
CASSQEGATNEKLFF	TGTGCCAGCAGCCAAGAGGGTGCAACTAATGAAAAACTGTTTTTT	.	TRBV3-1/TRBV3-2	TRBJ1-4	.
CASTTLKGRGNTEAFF	TGTGCCAGCACCACCCTTAAGGGACGGGGGAACACTGAAGCTTTCTTT	.	TRBV2	TRBJ1-1	few
CASSTPGRAGNTIYF	TGTGCCAGCAGTACCCCGGGACGGGCTGGAAACACCATATATTTT	.	TRBV7-6	TRBJ1-3	.
CASSLHPGTAYMNTEAFF	TGCGCCAGCAGCCTCCACCCCGGGACAGCCTACATGAACACTGAAGCTTTCTTT	TRBD1	TRBV4-3	TRBJ1-1	once
CASSLYTSDTDTQYF	TGTGCCAGCAGCTTATATACAAGCGACACAGATACGCAGTATTTT	.	TRBV7-3	TRBJ2-3	once
CASSYTGKGDTEAFF	TGTGCCAGCAGTTACACGGGCAAGGGGGACACTGAAGCTTTCTTT	.	TRBV6-6	TRBJ1-1	.
CASSLVSDWNTEAFF	TGCGCCAGCAGCTTGGTTTCGGATTGGAACACTGAAGCTTTCTTT	.	TRBV5-1	TRBJ1-1	.
CASSPFGRGLSTDTQYF	TGTGCCAGCAGCCCCTTTGGGAGGGGACTTAGCACAGATACGCAGTATTTT	TRBD2	TRBV7-3	TRBJ2-3	.
CASSQDRGSGYEQYF	TGCGCCAGCAGCCAAGATCGGGGGAGTGGGTACGAGCAGTACTTC	.	TRBV4-3	TRBJ2-7	.
CASSPGTVTDTQYF	TGTGCCAGCAGCCCGGGGACTGTCACAGATACGCAGTATTTT	.	TRBV7-3	TRBJ2-3	.
CASSSVGGGTEAFF	TGTGCCAGCAGCTCCGTTGGGGGCGGAACTGAAGCTTTCTTT	.	TRBV7-8	TRBJ1-1	.
CSARGFSEAFF	TGCAGTGCTAGAGGGTTTAGTGAAGCTTTCTTT	.	TRBV20-1	TRBJ1-1	.
CASSEPATF	TGTGCCAGCAGCGAGCCCGCCACCTTC	.	TRBV9	TRBJ1-2	.
CATSRESGVDRDGGYTF	TGTGCCACCAGCAGAGAGAGTGGGGTGGACAGGGACGGTGGCTACACCTTC	TRBD1	TRBV15	TRBJ1-2	.
CAISSQGGSNQPQHF	TGTGCCATCAGTAGCCAGGGCGGAAGCAATCAGCCCCAGCATTTT	.	TRBV10-3	TRBJ1-5	.